Below, 32 T cell receptor beta chains from the same sample are listed, as sequenced in a study of blood T cell repertoires in COVID-19. Repertoires were generated with immunoSEQ multiplex PCR, while TCRdb's copy carries only in-frame clones and drops some. The data contain more than 75,000 clones, approximately 79% of them singletons. Sequenced material: peripheral blood. Source of these receptors: a woman older than 75 with active or convalescent COVID-19.

CDR3 coding DNA: TGTGCCAGTAGTGACAGGCCTACGGGAAACACCATATATTTT. The encoded protein is CASSDRPTGNTIYF. The V call is TRBV19, the J call TRBJ1-3, with a possible D match to TRBD1 (6 bases). Germline V lookup: CDR1 LNHDA, CDR2 SQIVND (reference sequence). Trimming took 5 bases from V and 4 from J, leaving 12 bases between them. CDR3 length: 14 residues.

The genes are TRBV28 and TRBJ2-1; TRBD1 might be the D (6 bases). The CDR3 totals 15 residues. Trimming removed 2 bases at V and 5 bases at J, with 13 bases between. Germline loops: CDR1 MDHEN, CDR2 SYDVKM. CDR3 amino acids: CASSLERGIDNEQFF. The CDR3 bases are TGTGCCAGCAGTTTAGAGAGGGGGATTGACAATGAGCAGTTCTTC.

The chain has TRBV6-5 and TRBJ2-3, with 11 bases aligning to TRBD2. Germline V gene data show CDR1 as MNHEY and CDR2 as SVGAGI. The CDR3 covers 14 residues. V lost 10 bases to trimming and J lost 4 bases; unmatched junction nucleotides: 7. CDR3 bases: TGTGCCATGGATAGCGGGGGGGCCTCAGATACGCAGTATTTT. This sequence encodes CAMDSGGASDTQYF.

The rearrangement uses TRBV10-3 and TRBJ1-5, with TRBD1 matching 8 bases. CDR1 ENHRY and CDR2 SYGVKD come from the germline V gene. The CDR3 runs to 14 residues. Trimming at V came to 4 bases and at J to 6 bases, leaving 5 bases not matched to a gene. CDR3 amino acids: CAISGTGRSQPQHF. The CDR3 DNA reads as TGTGCCATCAGTGGGACAGGGAGGTCTCAGCCCCAGCATTTT.

This clone has a handful of counts. This chain joins TRBV7-2 and TRBJ2-5; the match to TRBD1 covers 10 bases. J gave up 4 bases and V 5 bases, and 10 bases lay outside the gene matches. CDR1 SGHTA and CDR2 FQGNSA come from the germline V gene. The CDR3 is 16 amino acids. The CDR3: CASSPATGGSGETQYF. The CDR3 DNA reads TGTGCCAGCAGCCCAGCGACAGGGGGCTCAGGAGAGACCCAGTACTTC.

This clone appeared many times. The chain uses TRBV19 and TRBJ1-5; D call uncertain. The CDR3 covers 16 residues. In germline, CDR1 is LNHDA, CDR2 SQIVND (reference sequence). V gave up 2 bases and J gave up 5 bases, with 16 bases separating them. For the CDR3, the DNA is TGTGCCAGTAGTATATTTTCCGTTTCAGGTGATCAGCCCCAGCATTTT. Its translation is CASSIFSVSGDQPQHF. The variable domain in full, completed from reference TRBV19 and TRBJ1-5, reads DGGITQSPKYLFRKEGQNVTLSCEQNLNHDAMYWYRQDPGQGLRLIYYSQIVNDFQKGDIAEGYSVSREKKESFPLTVTSAQKNPTAFYLCASSIFSVSGDQPQHFGDGTRLSIL.

V and J are TRBV24-1 and TRBJ1-3; D perhaps matches TRBD1 (6 bases). V lost 4 bases, J lost 7 bases, and 10 bases lay in between. The CDR3 runs 13 residues. Germline lookup yields CDR1 KGHDR and CDR2 SFDVKD. The CDR3 DNA reads as TGTGCCACCAGTGACCCCAGGGGTAACACCATATATTTT. It yields the protein CATSDPRGNTIYF.

This chain connects TRBV30 to TRBJ1-6; the match to TRBD1 covers 8 bases. Germline CDR1 and CDR2: GTSNPN and SVGIG (reference sequence). V gave up 7 bases and J gave up 10 bases; unmatched junction bases: 9. This CDR3 is 13 amino acids long. The CDR3 sequence: CASMLTGDSPLHF. The CDR3 DNA sequence: TGTGCCTCTATGCTGACAGGGGACTCACCCCTCCACTTT.

V is TRBV6-6 and J is TRBJ1-2; tentatively, D is TRBD1 (5 bases). Germline V lookup: CDR1 MNHNY, CDR2 SVGAGI (reference sequence). Trimming removed 5 bases at V and 5 bases at J, with 12 bases between. The CDR3 is 13 amino acids. This CDR3 is CASSADRVYGYTF. In DNA, the CDR3 is TGTGCCAGCAGTGCCGACAGAGTTTATGGCTACACCTTC.

Only a few counts were recorded for this clone. The chain has TRBV2 and TRBJ1-5; D not certain. There are 12 residues in the CDR3. Germline assignment: CDR1 SNHLY and CDR2 FYNNEI. Trimming stripped 4 bases from V and 5 bases from J, with 6 bases between. CDR3 protein: CASSVLYQPQHF. The CDR3 DNA reads TGTGCCAGCAGTGTCTTGTATCAGCCCCAGCATTTT.

The chain combines TRBV7-9 with TRBJ2-7; TRBD1 might be the D (5 bases). The V gene's germline CDR1 is SEHNR and CDR2 FQNEAQ (reference sequence). CDR3 length: 15 amino acids. V lost 5 bases, J lost 7 bases, and 21 bases lay in between. CDR3 coding DNA: TGTGCCAGCAGCCCCGGCCCCACCCAGGGTGGTGAGCAGTACTTC. Translation: CASSPGPTQGGEQYF. The full variable domain, rest sourced from reference TRBV7-9 and TRBJ2-7, is DTGVSQNPRHKITKRGQNVTFRCDPISEHNRLYWYRQTLGQGPEFLTYFQNEAQLEKSRLLSDRFSAERPKGSFSTLEIQRTEQGDSAMYLCASSPGPTQGGEQYFGPGTRLTVT.

This clone was seen more than once but under ten times. This chain joins TRBV4-1 and TRBJ1-1, with TRBD1 as a possible D gene (5 bases). This CDR3 is built from 15 residues. V was cut by 0 bases and J by 5 bases, with 13 bases left in between. Germline lookup yields CDR1 MGHRA and CDR2 YSYEKL. The CDR3 is CASSQDGAGGTEAFF. The DNA for the CDR3 is TGCGCCAGCAGCCAAGATGGGGCGGGGGGGACTGAAGCTTTCTTT.

This sequence joins TRBV29-1 and TRBJ2-3; 8 positions match TRBD2. CDR3 length: 17 residues. Germline V gene lookup returns CDR1 SQVTM and CDR2 ANQGSEA. The junction had 14 bases not matched to a gene; V was cut back by 6 bases and J by 0 bases. The CDR3 DNA sequence: TGCAGCGTGCGTTTGGTTAATAGCGGGACTAGCACAGATACGCAGTATTTT. Encoded protein: CSVRLVNSGTSTDTQYF.

This clone was picked up a small number of times. J is TRBJ1-2 and V is TRBV5-4; 8 bases are a match to TRBD1. This CDR3 region has 14 residues. Germline CDR1 and CDR2: SGHNT and YYREEE (reference sequence). Germline trimming cut 4 bases from V and 8 bases from J; bases unmatched to any gene: 10. CDR3 protein: CASSRNTGGAGYTF. Here the CDR3 DNA reads TGTGCCAGCAGCCGAAATACAGGGGGAGCGGGCTACACCTTC.

The chain has TRBV7-3 and TRBJ2-4; 9 bases line up with TRBD2. The CDR3 covers 17 residues. From germline, CDR1 is SGHTA and CDR2 FQGTGA. The trim removed 5 bases at V and 0 bases at J, leaving 8 bases unmatched. This CDR3 is CASSPGAGGRAKNIQYF. The CDR3 coding sequence is TGTGCCAGCAGCCCAGGTGCGGGGGGGCGAGCCAAAAACATTCAGTACTTC.

This clone was detected ten times or more. The chain has TRBV7-2 and TRBJ1-2, with 7 bases lining up with TRBD1. J was trimmed by 0 bases and V by 5 bases; bases with no gene match: 3. This CDR3 is 14 amino acids long. Germline loops: CDR1 SGHTA, CDR2 FQGNSA. The CDR3 loop is CASSPGTANYGYTF. The CDR3 DNA sequence: TGTGCCAGCAGCCCCGGGACAGCTAACTATGGCTACACCTTC.

A few counts support this clone. The chain is built from TRBV2 and TRBJ1-2, with 7 nucleotides matching TRBD1. CDR1 is SNHLY and CDR2 is FYNNEI in the germline V gene. The CDR3 covers 14 residues. The J segment lost 6 bases and the V segment lost 6 bases, leaving 10 bases of the junction unmatched. This chain's CDR3 is CASSGDRAWDGYTF. DNA for the CDR3: TGTGCCAGCAGCGGTGACAGGGCTTGGGATGGCTACACCTTC.

The rearrangement links TRBV18 to TRBJ1-1; 11 positions match TRBD1. CDR3 length: 13 amino acids. Germline CDR1 and CDR2: KGHSH and LQKENI. The trim removed 3 bases at V and 11 bases at J, leaving 5 bases unmatched. The CDR3 sequence: CASSPDRGRFAFF. The CDR3 coding sequence is TGTGCCAGCTCACCGGACAGGGGGCGTTTCGCTTTCTTT.

This chain connects TRBV15 to TRBJ1-2, with unresolved D. The CDR3 sequence is 18 residues long. The germline CDR1 and CDR2 sequences are LNHNV and YYDKDF (reference sequence). V was cut by 0 bases and J by 7 bases, with 24 bases left in between. CDR3 loop: CATSRDRKEAPTPGGYTF. The CDR3 DNA reads TGTGCCACCAGCAGAGATAGAAAGGAAGCACCTACCCCGGGTGGCTACACCTTC.

The chain combines TRBV19 with TRBJ1-3; D gene uncertain. Germline values: CDR1 LNHDA, CDR2 SQIVND (reference sequence). The CDR3 runs to 16 residues. The V gene lost 0 bases and the J gene lost 1 base, with 10 bases spanning the gap. CDR3 nucleotides: TGTGCCAGTAGTATAGAGGTGACGGGATCTGGAAACACCATATATTTT. Translation gives CASSIEVTGSGNTIYF.

This clone was detected a few times. This sequence joins TRBV28 and TRBJ1-5; TRBD1 agrees at 9 bases. Germline assignment: CDR1 MDHEN and CDR2 SYDVKM. The ends lost 5 bases at V and 7 bases at J; junction bases unmatched: 6. The CDR3 is 14 amino acids. CDR3 loop: CASSPGGQGQPQHF. CDR3 DNA: TGTGCCAGCAGTCCGGGGGGACAGGGACAGCCCCAGCATTTT.

The chain is built from TRBV7-2 and TRBJ2-3; TRBD2 might be the D (5 bases). The V and J ends lost 0 bases and 3 bases respectively, with 16 bases between them. CDR3 size: 17 residues. Germline CDR1 is SGHTA and CDR2 is FQGNSA. The chain's CDR3 is CASSLALNSAPTDTQYF. CDR3 in DNA: TGTGCCAGCAGCTTAGCGCTGAATAGCGCGCCGACAGATACGCAGTATTTT.

The chain uses TRBV7-2 and TRBJ2-5, with TRBD2 matching over 9 bases. Germline V lookup: CDR1 SGHTA, CDR2 FQGNSA. The CDR3 loop spans 14 amino acids. V gave up 5 bases and J gave up 4 bases; unmatched junction bases: 5. In nucleotides, the CDR3 is TGTGCCAGCAGCAGGGGACTAGCTAGAGAGACCCAGTACTTC. Its protein product is CASSRGLARETQYF.

The V gene is TRBV5-6, the J gene TRBJ2-1, with a weak D call TRBD2 (5 bases). This CDR3 has 14 residues. Germline CDR1 SGHDT, CDR2 YYEEEE. With 4 bases removed from V and 7 bases from J, the gap between germline ends came to 15 bases. CDR3 DNA: TGTGCCAGCAGCCCGGAGGTTCGTCGAAATGAGCAGTTCTTC. Encoded protein: CASSPEVRRNEQFF.

This clone was counted between two and nine times. V and J are TRBV2 and TRBJ1-2; TRBD1 is a possible D gene (5 bases). Trimming removed 3 bases from V and 10 bases from J, with 12 bases in between. Germline V gene sequence: CDR1 SNHLY, CDR2 FYNNEI. CDR3 size: 12 residues. The chain's CDR3 is CASSDTFRDYTF. The CDR3 region has the DNA TGTGCCAGCAGTGACACGTTCAGGGACTACACCTTC.

The chain employs TRBV7-2 and TRBJ2-7, with 9 bases that match TRBD1. The germline gives CDR1 SGHTA, CDR2 FQGNSA. The CDR3 consists of 13 residues. The V gene end was trimmed by 5 bases and the J gene end by 2 bases; junction bases not matched to a gene: 1. The CDR3 reads CASSRQGAYEQYF. The DNA for the CDR3 is TGTGCCAGCAGCCGACAGGGGGCCTACGAGCAGTACTTC. The variable domain in full, completed from reference TRBV7-2 and TRBJ2-7, reads GAGVSQSPSNKVTEKGKDVELRCDPISGHTALYWYRQSLGQGLEFLIYFQGNSAPDKSGLPSDRFSAERTGGSVSTLTIQRTQQEDSAVYLCASSRQGAYEQYFGPGTRLTVT.

This clone has only one observation. The chain uses TRBV28 and TRBJ1-5, with 7 bases aligning to TRBD1. This CDR3 is 16 amino acids long. Looked up from germline, CDR1 is MDHEN and CDR2 is SYDVKM. V was pared by 4 bases and J by 4 bases, with 10 bases of the junction left unmatched. The CDR3 reads CASSSGTAMRNQPQHF. CDR3 in DNA: TGTGCCAGCAGTTCAGGGACAGCCATGAGGAATCAGCCCCAGCATTTT.

The rearrangement links TRBV19 to TRBJ1-2, with 11 bases matching TRBD1. The CDR3 spans 16 residues. The germline gives CDR1 LNHDA, CDR2 SQIVND (reference sequence). Trimming removed 6 bases from V and 2 bases from J; junction bases left unmatched: 8. The CDR3 nucleotides read TGTGCCAGTAGAGTGAGCCGGGACAGGGGGAACTATGGCTACACCTTC. Its translation: CASRVSRDRGNYGYTF.

The rearrangement uses TRBV5-8 and TRBJ1-3, with TRBD1 matching over 10 bases. V shed 0 bases and J 3 bases; nucleotides not matched to a gene: 3. The CDR3 totals 16 residues. Germline V CDR1 and CDR2: SGHTS, YDEGEE. The CDR3 DNA follows: TGTGCCAGCAGCTTGGAGGGACAGGGGTTTGGAAACACCATATATTTT. Protein sequence: CASSLEGQGFGNTIYF.

This chain connects TRBV27 to TRBJ2-1; 10 bases are shared with TRBD1. Unmatched junction bases numbered 3, after V lost 6 bases and J lost 4 bases. This CDR3 spans 14 amino acids. CDR1 and CDR2 from the germline V gene are MNHEY and SMNVEV (reference sequence). The CDR3 nucleotides read TGTGCCAGCAGAGGGACAGGGGATTACAATGAGCAGTTCTTC. The encoded protein is CASRGTGDYNEQFF.

The chain employs TRBV18 and TRBJ2-3; 8 positions match TRBD1. The CDR3 loop spans 16 amino acids. Germline loops: CDR1 KGHSH, CDR2 LQKENI. With V trimmed by 6 bases and J by 0 bases, 8 bases remained unmatched. The DNA of the CDR3 is TGTGCCAGCTCGTCCGGACAGGGTACTAGCACAGATACGCAGTATTTT. It translates to CASSSGQGTSTDTQYF.

This chain joins TRBV7-2 and TRBJ2-3; D is possibly TRBD2 (5 bases). Trimming stripped 1 base from V and 4 bases from J, with 9 bases between. This CDR3 has 14 amino acids. Germline CDR1 reads SGHTA; CDR2 reads FQGNSA. The CDR3 protein is CASSLGGLADTQYF. CDR3 coding DNA: TGTGCCAGCAGCTTAGGCGGGTTGGCAGATACGCAGTATTTT.